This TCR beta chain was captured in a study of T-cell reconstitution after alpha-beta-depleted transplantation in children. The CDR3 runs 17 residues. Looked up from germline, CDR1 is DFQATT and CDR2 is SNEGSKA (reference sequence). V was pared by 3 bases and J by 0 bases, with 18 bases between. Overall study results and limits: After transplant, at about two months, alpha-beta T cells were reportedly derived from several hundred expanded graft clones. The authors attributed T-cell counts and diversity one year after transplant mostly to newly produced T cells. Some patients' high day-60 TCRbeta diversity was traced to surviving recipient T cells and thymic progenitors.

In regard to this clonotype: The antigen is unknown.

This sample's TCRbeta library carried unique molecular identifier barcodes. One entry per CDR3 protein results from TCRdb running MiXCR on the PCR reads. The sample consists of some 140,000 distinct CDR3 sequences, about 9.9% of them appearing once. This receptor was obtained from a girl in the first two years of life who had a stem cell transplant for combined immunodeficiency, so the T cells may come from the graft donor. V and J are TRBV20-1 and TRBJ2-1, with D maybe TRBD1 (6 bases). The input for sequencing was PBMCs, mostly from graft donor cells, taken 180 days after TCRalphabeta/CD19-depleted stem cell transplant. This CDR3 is CSASTSGAIPSYNEQFF. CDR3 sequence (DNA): TGCAGTGCTAGTACGTCAGGGGCCATACCCTCCTACAATGAGCAGTTCTTC.